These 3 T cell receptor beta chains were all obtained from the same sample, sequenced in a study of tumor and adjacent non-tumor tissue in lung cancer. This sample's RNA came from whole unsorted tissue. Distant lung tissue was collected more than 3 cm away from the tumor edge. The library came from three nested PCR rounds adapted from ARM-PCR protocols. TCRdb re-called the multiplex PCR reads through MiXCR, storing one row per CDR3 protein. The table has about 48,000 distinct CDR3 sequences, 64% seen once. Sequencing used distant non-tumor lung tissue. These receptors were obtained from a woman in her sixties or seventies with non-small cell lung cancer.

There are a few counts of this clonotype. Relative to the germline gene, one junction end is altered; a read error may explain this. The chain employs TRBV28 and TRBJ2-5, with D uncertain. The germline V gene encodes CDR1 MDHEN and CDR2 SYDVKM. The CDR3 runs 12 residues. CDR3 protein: CAGSRGTTTQYF. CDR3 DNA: TGTGCCGGCAGTCGAGGAACTACCACCCAGTACTTC.

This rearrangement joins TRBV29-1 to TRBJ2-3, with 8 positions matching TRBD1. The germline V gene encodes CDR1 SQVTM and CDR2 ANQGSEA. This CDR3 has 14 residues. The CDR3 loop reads CAVARETGADTQYF. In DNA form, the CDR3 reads TGCGCCGTTGCTCGGGAGACAGGGGCAGATACGCAGTATTTT.

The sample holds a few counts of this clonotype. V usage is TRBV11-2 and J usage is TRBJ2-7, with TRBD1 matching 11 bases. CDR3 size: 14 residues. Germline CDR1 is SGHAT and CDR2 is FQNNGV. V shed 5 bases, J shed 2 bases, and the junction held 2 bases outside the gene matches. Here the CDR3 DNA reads TGTGCCAGCAGCCCGGGACAGGGGGCCTACGAGCAGTACTTC. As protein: CASSPGQGAYEQYF.